This TCR beta chain is drawn from a study of blood T cell repertoires in COVID-19. About the research overall: Sources were T cells, B-cell-depleted T cells, or PBMCs; the material itself was cDNA or gDNA.

The CDR3 spans 18 residues. The germline CDR1 and CDR2 sequences are PRHDT and FYEKMQ (reference sequence). With 2 bases clipped from V and 0 bases from J, the junction kept 11 bases outside the gene matches. Original data processing: Quantification of nucleated cells was approximated via reference gene primer amplification. TCRdb keeps only in-frame clones here, not all; method: immunoSEQ multiplex PCR. That table furnishes V, J and clone size, whereas the DNA furnished D and trimming. In the table there are around 230,000 clones, just over 85% of which are singletons. The clonotype originates from a woman aged 35 to 49 with acute COVID-19. Source material: PBMCs or T cells enriched from blood (not recorded which). The V gene is TRBV13, the J gene TRBJ2-7; TRBD2 agrees at 9 bases. CDR3 amino acids: CASSLHTAGGPSSYEQYF. The CDR3 bases are TGTGCCAGCAGCTTACATACAGCGGGGGGCCCCAGCTCCTACGAGCAGTACTTC.